Below, 18 T cell receptor beta chains from the same sample are listed, as sequenced in a study of T cell therapy after organ transplantation. This table comes from immunoSEQ multiplex PCR, and its TCRdb copy is limited to in-frame clones, with some not included. The table has approximately 52,000 clones, about 94% seen once. Their specific antigens are unknown. The material sequenced was CD8+ T cells from blood, taken before autologous CMV-specific T cell therapy. Receptors were obtained from a human patient who had received a solid organ transplant and had CMV disease.

The chain recombines TRBV25-1 with TRBJ1-6, with TRBD1 identical over 9 bases. Germline V lookup: CDR1 MGHDK, CDR2 SYGVNS. CDR3 length: 13 amino acids. The trim removed 7 bases at V and 6 bases at J, leaving 1 base unmatched. DNA for the CDR3: TGTGCCAGCACGGACAGGGGTAATTCACCCCTCCACTTT. Its translation is CASTDRGNSPLHF.

This clone showed up just once. J is TRBJ2-7 and V is TRBV2; 7 bases line up with TRBD2. Germline assignment: CDR1 SNHLY and CDR2 FYNNEI. The CDR3 extends over 15 amino acids. V dropped 6 bases and J dropped 2; count of bases not matched to a gene: 10. The CDR3 loop reads CASSPRLAVTYEQYF. CDR3 sequence (DNA): TGTGCCAGCAGCCCAAGGCTAGCGGTAACCTACGAGCAGTACTTC.

J is TRBJ1-2 and V is TRBV6-5; D gene uncertain. Germline-derived CDR1 and CDR2 are MNHEY and SVGAGI. This CDR3 is built from 15 residues. The V and J ends lost 6 bases and 4 bases respectively, with 18 bases between them. DNA for the CDR3: TGTGCCAGCAGCCCCGGGCCCCAAGGCTTCTATGGCTACACCTTC. It is translated as CASSPGPQGFYGYTF.

The V and J genes are TRBV25-1 and TRBJ2-7, with 7 bases lining up with TRBD2. CDR1 is MGHDK and CDR2 is SYGVNS in the germline V gene. Germline trimming cut 4 bases from V and 3 bases from J; bases unmatched to any gene: 15. The CDR3 spans 17 residues. The CDR3 nucleotides read TGTGCCAGCAGTGGGCATTTTAAGGGACTAACGGACTACGAGCAGTACTTC. Its translation is CASSGHFKGLTDYEQYF.

This clone turned up a few times. CDR3 nucleotide sequence: TGCGCCAGCAGCCAAGTCTCCGGGACCTCCGACTATGGCTACACCTTC. The encoded protein is CASSQVSGTSDYGYTF. The rearrangement joins TRBV4-1 to TRBJ1-2; tentative D call: TRBD1 (5 bases). V lost 1 base and J 3 bases, leaving 15 bases between the germline ends. This CDR3 is 16 amino acids long. The germline V gene has CDR1 MGHRA and CDR2 YSYEKL.

The sample holds a few counts of this clone. The DNA of the CDR3 is TGTGCCAGCAGCCCACACCCCCGACAGGGGCAGGTCGAAGCTTTCTTT. It specifies CASSPHPRQGQVEAFF. The chain recombines TRBV5-6 with TRBJ1-1, with 8 bases identical to TRBD1. CDR1 is SGHDT, CDR2 YYEEEE, per germline. The CDR3 runs 16 residues. Trimming took 4 bases from V and 8 from J; bases not matched to a gene: 16.

This rearrangement joins TRBV30 to TRBJ1-5; TRBD1 aligns across 10 bases. Germline CDR1 and CDR2: GTSNPN and SVGIG (reference sequence). The trim removed 3 bases at V and 6 bases at J, leaving 5 bases unmatched. The CDR3 totals 14 residues. The CDR3 coding sequence is TGTGCCTGGAGCTGGGGACAGGGGAGTCAGCCCCAGCATTTT. Translation: CAWSWGQGSQPQHF.

The J gene is TRBJ1-1, the V gene TRBV27, with 9 bases aligning to TRBD1. The J segment lost 3 bases and the V segment lost 5 bases, leaving 13 bases of the junction unmatched. Germline V gene lookup returns CDR1 MNHEY and CDR2 SMNVEV (reference sequence). This CDR3 region has 17 residues. The CDR3 region has the DNA TGTGCCAGCAGTCCCGGACCGGGACAGGGCTACCACACTGAAGCTTTCTTT. Its protein is CASSPGPGQGYHTEAFF.

This clone has only one observation. This sequence joins TRBV10-3 and TRBJ1-2, with TRBD1 matching over 9 bases. This CDR3 comprises 13 residues. Germline-derived CDR1 and CDR2 are ENHRY and SYGVKD. The V segment lost 9 bases and the J segment 5 bases; nucleotides outside the gene matches: 7. In DNA form, the CDR3 reads TGTGCCATATCCGGGGACAGGGAGTATGGCTACACCTTC. Protein: CAISGDREYGYTF.

The chain couples TRBV5-6 to TRBJ2-1, with D perhaps TRBD1 (8 bases). Per the germline V gene, CDR1 is SGHDT and CDR2 is YYEEEE. Trimming left V 4 bases short and J 2 bases short, with 25 bases between. This CDR3 is built from 19 residues. This CDR3 reads CASSEGRGLAVLTYNEQFF. CDR3 in DNA: TGTGCCAGCAGCGAGGGCAGGGGGCTAGCGGTCCTGACCTACAATGAGCAGTTCTTC. The entire variable domain, with the rest obtained from reference TRBV5-6 and TRBJ2-1, is as follows: DAGVTQSPTHLIKTRGQQVTLRCSPKSGHDTVSWYQQALGQGPQFIFQYYEEEERQRGNFPDRFSGHQFPNYSSELNVNALLLGDSALYLCASSEGRGLAVLTYNEQFFGPGTRLTVL.

The chain combines TRBV7-6 with TRBJ2-2; a weak D match, TRBD1 (6 bases). V was pared by 1 base and J by 7 bases, with 10 bases between. The CDR3 loop spans 14 amino acids. The germline gives CDR1 SGHVS, CDR2 FNYEAQ. This CDR3 reads CASSLEGDSGELFF. CDR3 DNA sequence: TGTGCCAGCAGCTTAGAGGGGGATAGCGGGGAGCTGTTTTTT.

V usage is TRBV28 and J usage is TRBJ1-1; the D is unclear. CDR3 length equals 15 residues. Germline lookup yields CDR1 MDHEN and CDR2 SYDVKM. Trimming pared 2 bases from V and 6 bases from J, leaving 16 bases between. In DNA, the CDR3 is TGTGCCAGCAGTTTACCCCCCGAGTTGCACGCTGAAGCTTTCTTT. Translated: CASSLPPELHAEAFF.

The rearrangement links TRBV6-5 to TRBJ2-1, with D perhaps TRBD2 (5 bases). Germline V gene sequence: CDR1 MNHEY, CDR2 SVGAGI. The CDR3 contains 13 residues. Trimming left V 5 bases short and J 7 bases short, with 12 bases between. CDR3 nucleotide sequence: TGTGCCAGCAGTCCCTACTGGGAGAATGAGCAGTTCTTC. This gives the protein CASSPYWENEQFF.

The chain combines TRBV5-4 with TRBJ2-2, with TRBD1 as a possible D gene (6 bases). The V end was cut by 4 bases, the J end by 6 bases, with 19 bases between. CDR3 length: 16 residues. Germline V gene sequence: CDR1 SGHNT, CDR2 YYREEE (reference sequence). The CDR3 nucleotides read TGTGCCAGCAGCGCACAAGGGACACAGCCCGCCGGGGAGCTGTTTTTT. Its translation is CASSAQGTQPAGELFF.

The J gene is TRBJ1-1, the V gene TRBV10-3; possibly TRBD1 for D (5 bases). CDR3 length: 15 residues. In germline, CDR1 is ENHRY, CDR2 SYGVKD. V was pared by 2 bases and J by 2 bases, with 12 bases between. The CDR3 DNA reads TGTGCCATCAGTGAGGTCTGGGGACGAAACACTGAAGCTTTCTTT. Protein sequence: CAISEVWGRNTEAFF.

The chain joins TRBV9 to TRBJ1-1, with a tentative D call TRBD1 (6 bases). Trimming cost V 4 bases and J 4 bases, with 11 bases left between them. This CDR3 has 13 amino acids. Germline V gives CDR1 SGDLS, CDR2 YYNGEE. CDR3 bases: TGTGCCAGCAGCCCGGAGGGGGTCACTGAAGCTTTCTTT. It is translated as CASSPEGVTEAFF.

The rearrangement joins TRBV7-2 to TRBJ1-4; possibly TRBD1 for D (6 bases). This CDR3 contains 15 residues. Germline loops: CDR1 SGHTA, CDR2 FQGNSA. Trimming shortened V by 3 bases and J by 6 bases, and 14 bases separated the two germline ends. CDR3 nucleotide sequence: TGTGCCAGCAGCTTGGGGGCGGAGACAGATGAAAAACTGTTTTTT. It yields the protein CASSLGAETDEKLFF.

The chain uses TRBV7-2 and TRBJ1-1, with D maybe TRBD1 (5 bases). The CDR3 is made up of 15 amino acids. Germline V gives CDR1 SGHTA, CDR2 FQGNSA. Trimming stripped 5 bases from V and 0 bases from J, with 13 bases between. The CDR3 DNA sequence: TGTGCCAGCAGCCCGCTAACAGGAATGAACACTGAAGCTTTCTTT. Translating it yields CASSPLTGMNTEAFF.